The 20 T cell receptor beta chains listed next were all sequenced from one sample in a study of T cell repertoires in cytomegalovirus infection. One entry per CDR3 protein results from TCRdb running MiXCR on the reads. The sample gives approximately 190,000 distinct CDR3 sequences, 9.5% of which show up once; approximately 4.6% is in the top ten. The sample taken for sequencing was PBMCs. The source of these receptors is a human donor in good health (CMV status not recorded). Some clones in this sample may be carry-over from other donors' samples.

This clonotype was seen many times. J is TRBJ2-1 and V is TRBV7-2; the match to TRBD2 covers 9 bases. This CDR3 spans 17 amino acids. In germline, CDR1 is SGHTA, CDR2 FQGNSA. J lost 7 bases, V lost 4 bases, and 14 bases had no gene match. This chain's CDR3 is CASSSTSGRGGSNEQFF. The CDR3 region has the DNA TGTGCCAGCAGCTCGACCTCCGGGCGGGGGGGCAGTAATGAGCAGTTCTTC. Full variable domain (rest looked up from reference TRBV7-2 and TRBJ2-1): GAGVSQSPSNKVTEKGKDVELRCDPISGHTALYWYRQSLGQGLEFLIYFQGNSAPDKSGLPSDRFSAERTGGSVSTLTIQRTQQEDSAVYLCASSSTSGRGGSNEQFFGPGTRLTVL.

Regarding this clonotype: A much larger clone is a single base away; this may be a read error. The V gene is TRBV7-2, the J gene TRBJ1-2, with a tentative D call TRBD1 (5 bases). Trimming removed 2 bases at V and 5 bases at J, with 9 bases between. This CDR3 is 13 amino acids long. The germline V gene encodes CDR1 SGHTA and CDR2 FQGNSA. CDR3 protein: CTSSLPTEYGYTF. The DNA of the CDR3 is TGTACCAGCAGCTTACCGACAGAGTATGGCTACACCTTC. Together with reference TRBV7-2 and TRBJ1-2, the CDR3 gives the full variable domain: GAGVSQSPSNKVTEKGKDVELRCDPISGHTALYWYRQSLGQGLEFLIYFQGNSAPDKSGLPSDRFSAERTGGSVSTLTIQRTQQEDSAVYLCTSSLPTEYGYTFGSGTRLTVV.

The genes are TRBV20-1 and TRBJ2-1; D gene ambiguous. Trimming pared 0 bases from V and 9 bases from J, leaving 12 bases between. The CDR3 has 13 residues. Germline CDR1 and CDR2: DFQATT and SNEGSKA (reference sequence). Written as DNA, the CDR3 is TGCAGTGCTAGAGACCCCAATGGGCCTGAGCAGTTCTTC. This translates into CSARDPNGPEQFF.

This clonotype has a handful of counts. The chain is built from TRBV4-3 and TRBJ1-1; D remains ambiguous. The CDR3 loop spans 16 amino acids. V was pared by 0 bases and J by 2 bases, with 13 bases between. Germline CDR1 and CDR2: LGHNA and YSLEER. CDR3 sequence reads: CASSQDVGSHNTEAFF. Written as DNA, the CDR3 is TGCGCCAGCAGCCAAGATGTAGGCAGCCACAACACTGAAGCTTTCTTT.

This clonotype occurred a few times. The genes are TRBV5-4 and TRBJ2-1, with D unresolved. Trimming took off 4 bases at V and 2 bases at J, with 7 bases between the two ends. The CDR3 totals 13 residues. In germline, CDR1 is SGHNT, CDR2 YYREEE (reference sequence). The CDR3 nucleotides are TGTGCCAGCAGCGTGGACCCCTACAATGAGCAGTTCTTC. Its protein product is CASSVDPYNEQFF. Combining the CDR3 with reference TRBV5-4 and TRBJ2-1 gives the whole variable domain ETGVTQSPTHLIKTRGQQVTLRCSSQSGHNTVSWYQQALGQGPQFIFQYYREEENGRGNFPPRFSGLQFPNYSSELNVNALELDDSALYLCASSVDPYNEQFFGPGTRLTVL.

Of note for this clonotype: A read error may be the cause here, since a much bigger clone is one base away. This chain connects TRBV2 to TRBJ1-6; D gene ambiguous. Looked up from germline, CDR1 is SNHLY and CDR2 is FYNNEI. CDR3 size: 14 residues. The CDR3 protein is CASSLSGYNSPLRF. The CDR3 DNA sequence: TGTGCCAGCAGTCTCTCGGGCTATAATTCACCCCTCCGCTTT. The full variable domain, in which reference TRBV2 and TRBJ1-6 provide the parts outside the CDR3, is EPEVTQTPSHQVTQMGQEVILRCVPISNHLYFYWYRQILGQKVEFLVSFYNNEISEKSEIFDDQFSVERPDGSNFTLKIRSTKLEDSAMYFCASSLSGYNSPLRFGNGTRLTVT.

This clonotype was observed at least ten times. V usage is TRBV7-9 and J usage is TRBJ1-2; D unresolved. Trimming pared 5 bases from V and 0 bases from J, leaving 13 bases between. Germline CDR1 is SEHNR and CDR2 is FQNEAQ (reference sequence). The CDR3 consists of 15 residues. Here the CDR3 DNA reads TGTGCCAGCAGCCCCCCAATGGGGACTAACTATGGCTACACCTTC. This codes for CASSPPMGTNYGYTF.

The sample holds a few counts of this clonotype. The chain uses TRBV12-3 or TRBV12-4 and TRBJ1-2, with TRBD1 identical over 8 bases. CDR3 size: 14 residues. The V segment lost 5 bases and the J segment 4 bases; nucleotides outside the gene matches: 6. CDR3 nucleotide sequence: TGTGCCAGCAGTAAATATGGACAGGGCTATGGCTACACCTTC. It encodes CASSKYGQGYGYTF.

This clonotype was recorded at least ten times. This chain uses TRBV29-1 with TRBJ2-7; 7 bases map to TRBD1. From germline, CDR1 is SQVTM and CDR2 ANQGSEA. Trimming took 6 bases from V and 1 from J; bases not matched to a gene: 6. The CDR3 extends over 13 amino acids. CDR3 amino acids: CSVSGGPSYEQYF. The CDR3 DNA reads TGCAGCGTCTCAGGGGGACCATCCTACGAGCAGTACTTC.

This clonotype occurred many times. V usage is TRBV7-8 and J usage is TRBJ2-1; unclear D gene. The ends were cut back, 2 bases at V and 3 bases at J, with 8 bases in the middle. The CDR3 covers 14 residues. Germline assignment: CDR1 SGHVS and CDR2 FQNEAQ. Written as DNA, the CDR3 is TGTGCCAGCAGCTTAATGGGCCACTACAATGAGCAGTTCTTC. Translated, it gives CASSLMGHYNEQFF.

This clonotype showed up just a few times. The chain has TRBV6-5 and TRBJ2-3, with a possible D match to TRBD2 (6 bases). The CDR3 runs to 14 residues. The V gene lost 6 bases and the J gene lost 0 bases, with 10 bases spanning the gap. Looked up from germline, CDR1 is MNHEY and CDR2 is SVGAGI. The CDR3 loop reads CASSSGTSTDTQYF. The CDR3 DNA reads TGTGCCAGCAGCTCCGGGACTAGCACAGATACGCAGTATTTT.

This clonotype has only one observation. The CDR3 carries no conserved terminal phenylalanine or tryptophan, so it likely arises from a read error. The V gene is TRBV5-6, the J gene TRBJ1-5, with D perhaps TRBD1 (5 bases). This CDR3 is built from 13 residues. Germline CDR1 and CDR2: SGHDT and YYEEEE. Trimming removed 0 bases at V and 7 bases at J, with 8 bases between. The CDR3 spells CASSLGRDQPQHS. CDR3 bases: TGTGCCAGCAGCTTGGGCAGGGACCAGCCCCAGCATTCT.

This clonotype was seen a handful of times. The chain is built from TRBV10-3 and TRBJ2-6; D call uncertain. This CDR3 has 15 residues. The V end lost 8 bases, the J end lost 0 bases, and 11 bases lay between the germline ends. The V gene's germline CDR1 is ENHRY and CDR2 SYGVKD. The CDR3 DNA reads TGTGCCATCGGTCCAGGCACCTCTGGGGCCAACGTCCTGACTTTC. Translation gives CAIGPGTSGANVLTF.

This clonotype was detected ten times or more. The chain has TRBV20-1 and TRBJ1-5; D remains unclear. Germline CDR1 DFQATT, CDR2 SNEGSKA (reference sequence). CDR3 size: 14 residues. Trimming left V 0 bases short and J 5 bases short, with 11 bases between. The DNA for the CDR3 is TGCAGTGCTAGAGATCGGTACGAGGATCAGCCCCAGCATTTT. It encodes CSARDRYEDQPQHF.

This clonotype was seen ten or more times. The rearrangement links TRBV24-1 to TRBJ2-1; 8 bases are a match to TRBD2. The V gene end was trimmed by 6 bases and the J gene end by 0 bases; junction bases not matched to a gene: 6. Germline values: CDR1 KGHDR, CDR2 SFDVKD. The CDR3 extends over 16 amino acids. CDR3 coding DNA: TGTGCCACCAGTCAAAGCGGGGGAAGCTCCTACAATGAGCAGTTCTTC. Protein sequence: CATSQSGGSSYNEQFF.

The rearrangement uses TRBV20-1 and TRBJ1-3; D is perhaps TRBD1 (5 bases). With 3 bases removed from V and 3 bases from J, the gap between germline ends came to 12 bases. This CDR3 spans 14 amino acids. Germline V gene data show CDR1 as DFQATT and CDR2 as SNEGSKA (reference sequence). CDR3 protein: CSASTGTFGNTIYF. DNA for the CDR3: TGCAGTGCTAGTACCGGGACGTTTGGAAACACCATATATTTT.

This clonotype was found a few times. The V gene is TRBV28, the J gene TRBJ1-5, with D possibly matching TRBD1 (6 bases). Germline assignment: CDR1 MDHEN and CDR2 SYDVKM. This CDR3 comprises 18 residues. V was trimmed by 3 bases and J by 7 bases, leaving 25 bases between them. CDR3 sequence: CASSFVGDQGRLRQPQHF. The CDR3, as DNA: TGTGCCAGCAGTTTCGTTGGGGATCAGGGGAGGCTGAGACAGCCCCAGCATTTT.

This clonotype has just a few counts. This sequence joins TRBV29-1 and TRBJ1-2, with D unresolved. The CDR3 has 12 residues. The ends were cut back, 3 bases at V and 0 bases at J, with 5 bases in the middle. Germline assignment: CDR1 SQVTM and CDR2 ANQGSEA. CDR3 DNA sequence: TGCAGCGTTGATGGGGCTAACTATGGCTACACCTTC. Protein sequence: CSVDGANYGYTF.

This clonotype showed up many times. The chain carries TRBV7-2 and TRBJ1-2; possibly TRBD1 for D (6 bases). V was shortened by 6 bases and J by 8 bases, with 16 bases between the two germline ends. CDR3 length equals 13 residues. Germline V gene data show CDR1 as SGHTA and CDR2 as FQGNSA. CDR3 nucleotide sequence: TGTGCCAGCAGTGACCGGGGGCCGCTAGGCTACACCTTC. It yields the protein CASSDRGPLGYTF.

J is TRBJ2-1 and V is TRBV7-3, with 12 bases identical to TRBD2. In germline, CDR1 is SGHTA, CDR2 FQGTGA. The junction had 2 bases not matched to a gene; V was cut back by 3 bases and J by 8 bases. The CDR3 is 14 residues long. CDR3 sequence: CASSFRLAGDEQFF. In DNA, the CDR3 is TGTGCCAGCAGCTTCCGACTAGCGGGAGATGAGCAGTTCTTC.